The TCR beta chain described here comes from a study of T cell responses to AZD1222 COVID-19 vaccine. The method was immunoSEQ multiplex PCR; TCRdb's version includes in-frame clones alone and lacks a portion of them. Found here are fewer than 130,000 clones, roughly 89% of them singletons; the top ten hold roughly 15%. Pooling covered second doses at about 4 or about 12 weeks. The V and J ends lost 4 bases and 1 base, in that order; junction bases with no gene match: 7. Germline V lookup: CDR1 LNHDA, CDR2 SQIVND (reference sequence). CDR3 length: 17 residues. This TCR came from an adult who received the AZD1222 COVID-19 vaccine. The specimen was peripheral blood, collected 28 days after the second AZD1222 dose. The chain has TRBV19 and TRBJ1-4, with 9 bases identical to TRBD1. CDR3 DNA: TGTGCCAGTAGTAGAAGACAGGGGGAAGGAACTAATGAAAAACTGTTTTTT. Protein: CASSRRQGEGTNEKLFF.